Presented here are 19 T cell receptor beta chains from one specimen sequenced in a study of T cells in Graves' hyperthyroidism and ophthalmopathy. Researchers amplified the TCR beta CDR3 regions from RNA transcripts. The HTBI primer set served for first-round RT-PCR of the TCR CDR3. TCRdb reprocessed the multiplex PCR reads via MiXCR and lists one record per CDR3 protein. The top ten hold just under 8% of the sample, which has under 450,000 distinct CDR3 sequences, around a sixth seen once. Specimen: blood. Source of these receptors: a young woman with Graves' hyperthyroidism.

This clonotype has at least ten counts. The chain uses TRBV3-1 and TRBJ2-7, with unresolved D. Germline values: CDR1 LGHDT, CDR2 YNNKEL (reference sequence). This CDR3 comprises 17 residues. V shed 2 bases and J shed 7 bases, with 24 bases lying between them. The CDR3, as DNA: TGTGCCAGCAGCCAAAATCCTCAAGGTCTCCAGGCCTGGGAGCAGTACTTC. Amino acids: CASSQNPQGLQAWEQYF.

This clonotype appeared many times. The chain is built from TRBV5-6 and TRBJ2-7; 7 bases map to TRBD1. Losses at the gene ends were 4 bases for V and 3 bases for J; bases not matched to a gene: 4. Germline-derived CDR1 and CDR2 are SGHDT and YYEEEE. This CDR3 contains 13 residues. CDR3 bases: TGTGCCAGCAGCGTTGGGACAGACTACGAGCAGTACTTC. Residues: CASSVGTDYEQYF.

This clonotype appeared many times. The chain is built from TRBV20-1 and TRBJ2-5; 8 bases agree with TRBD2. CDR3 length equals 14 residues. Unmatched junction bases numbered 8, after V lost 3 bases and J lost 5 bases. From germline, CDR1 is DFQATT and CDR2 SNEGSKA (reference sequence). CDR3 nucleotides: TGCAGTGCTAGGGTAGCGGGGAGACGGGAGACCCAGTACTTC. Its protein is CSARVAGRRETQYF.

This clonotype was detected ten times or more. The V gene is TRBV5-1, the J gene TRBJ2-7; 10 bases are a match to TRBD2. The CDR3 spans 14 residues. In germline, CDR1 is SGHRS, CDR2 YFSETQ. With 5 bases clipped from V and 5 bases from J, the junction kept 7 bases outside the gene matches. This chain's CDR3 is CASSAGTSAHEQYF. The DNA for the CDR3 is TGCGCCAGCAGTGCGGGGACTAGCGCCCACGAGCAGTACTTC.

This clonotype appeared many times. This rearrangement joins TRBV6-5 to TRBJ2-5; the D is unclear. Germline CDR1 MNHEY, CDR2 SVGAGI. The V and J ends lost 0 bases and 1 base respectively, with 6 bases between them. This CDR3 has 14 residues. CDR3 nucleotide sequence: TGTGCCAGCAGTTACTCCCGGACCCAAGAGACCCAGTACTTC. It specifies CASSYSRTQETQYF.

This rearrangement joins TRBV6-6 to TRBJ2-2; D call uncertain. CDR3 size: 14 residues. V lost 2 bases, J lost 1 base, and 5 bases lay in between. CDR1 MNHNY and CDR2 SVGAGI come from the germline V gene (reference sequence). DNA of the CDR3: TGTGCCAGCAGTTACGACGGGAACACCGGGGAGCTGTTTTTT. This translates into CASSYDGNTGELFF.

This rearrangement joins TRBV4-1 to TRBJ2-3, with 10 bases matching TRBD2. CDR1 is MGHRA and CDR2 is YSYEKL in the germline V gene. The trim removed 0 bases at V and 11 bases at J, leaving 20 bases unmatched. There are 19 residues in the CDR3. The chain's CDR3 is CASSQDPPYGAGGPGWQYF. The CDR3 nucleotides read TGCGCCAGCAGCCAAGACCCCCCCTATGGAGCGGGGGGGCCCGGATGGCAGTATTTT.

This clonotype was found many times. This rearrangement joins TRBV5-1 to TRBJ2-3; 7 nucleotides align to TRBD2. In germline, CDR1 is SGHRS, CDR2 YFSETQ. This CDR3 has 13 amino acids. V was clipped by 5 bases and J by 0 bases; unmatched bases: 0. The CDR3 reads CASRAGSTDTQYF. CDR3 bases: TGCGCCAGCAGAGCGGGGAGCACAGATACGCAGTATTTT.

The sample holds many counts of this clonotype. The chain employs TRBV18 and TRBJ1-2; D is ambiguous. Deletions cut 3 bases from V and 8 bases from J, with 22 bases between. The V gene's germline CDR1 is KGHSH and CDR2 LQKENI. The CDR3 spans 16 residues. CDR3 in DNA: TGTGCCAGCTCACCGATAAGCCACCCTTCAGTGGTGGGCTACACCTTC. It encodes CASSPISHPSVVGYTF.

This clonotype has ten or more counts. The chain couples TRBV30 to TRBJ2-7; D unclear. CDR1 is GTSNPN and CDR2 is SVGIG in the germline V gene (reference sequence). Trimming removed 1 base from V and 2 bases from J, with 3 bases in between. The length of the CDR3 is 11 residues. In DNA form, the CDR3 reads TGTGCCTGGAGTGGCGCCTACGAGCAGTACTTC. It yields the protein CAWSGAYEQYF.

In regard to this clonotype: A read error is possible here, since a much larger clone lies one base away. CDR3 sequence (DNA): TGCAGTGCCGCGGGCGGGAGTACGTACAAGCAGTACTTC. This codes for CSAAGGSTYKQYF. The chain combines TRBV20-1 with TRBJ2-7; 7 positions agree with TRBD2. The CDR3 totals 13 residues. CDR1 is DFQATT and CDR2 is SNEGSKA in the germline V gene (reference sequence). Trimming removed 6 bases from V and 8 bases from J; junction bases left unmatched: 13.

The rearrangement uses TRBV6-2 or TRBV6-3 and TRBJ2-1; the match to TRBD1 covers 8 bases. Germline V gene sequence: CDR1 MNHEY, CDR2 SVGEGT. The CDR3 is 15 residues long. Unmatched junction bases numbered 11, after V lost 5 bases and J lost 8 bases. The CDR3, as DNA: TGTGCCAGCAGTCCGGGGACAGGTGGAGTGGATGAGCAGTTCTTC. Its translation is CASSPGTGGVDEQFF.

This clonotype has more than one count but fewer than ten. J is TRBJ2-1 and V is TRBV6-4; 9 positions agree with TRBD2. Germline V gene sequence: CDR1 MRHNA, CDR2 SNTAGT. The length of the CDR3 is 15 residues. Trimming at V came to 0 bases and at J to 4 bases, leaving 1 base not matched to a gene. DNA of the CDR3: TGTGCCAGCAGTGACTCAGCGGGGGGTTACAATGAGCAGTTCTTC. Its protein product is CASSDSAGGYNEQFF.

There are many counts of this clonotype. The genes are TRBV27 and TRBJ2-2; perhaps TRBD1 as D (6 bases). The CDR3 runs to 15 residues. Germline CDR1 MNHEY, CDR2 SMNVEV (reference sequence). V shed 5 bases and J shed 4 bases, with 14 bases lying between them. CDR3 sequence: CASSPNRVPTGELFF. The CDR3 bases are TGTGCCAGCAGTCCCAACAGGGTACCCACCGGGGAGCTGTTTTTT.

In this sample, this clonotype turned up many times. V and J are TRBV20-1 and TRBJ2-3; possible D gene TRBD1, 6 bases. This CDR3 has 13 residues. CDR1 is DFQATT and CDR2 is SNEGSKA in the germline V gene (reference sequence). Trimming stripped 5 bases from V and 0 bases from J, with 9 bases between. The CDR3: CSALTGSTDTQYF. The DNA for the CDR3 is TGCAGTGCTTTGACAGGTAGCACAGATACGCAGTATTTT.

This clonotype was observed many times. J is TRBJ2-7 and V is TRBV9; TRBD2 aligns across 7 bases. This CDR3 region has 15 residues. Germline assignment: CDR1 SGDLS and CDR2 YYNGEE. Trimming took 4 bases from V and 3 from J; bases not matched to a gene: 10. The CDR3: CASSLSGKGLYEQYF. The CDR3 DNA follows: TGTGCCAGCAGCCTCAGCGGGAAGGGTCTCTACGAGCAGTACTTC. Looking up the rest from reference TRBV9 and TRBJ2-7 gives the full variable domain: DSGVTQTPKHLITATGQRVTLRCSPRSGDLSVYWYQQSLDQGLQFLIQYYNGEERAKGNILERFSAQQFPDLHSELNLSSLELGDSALYFCASSLSGKGLYEQYFGPGTRLTVT.

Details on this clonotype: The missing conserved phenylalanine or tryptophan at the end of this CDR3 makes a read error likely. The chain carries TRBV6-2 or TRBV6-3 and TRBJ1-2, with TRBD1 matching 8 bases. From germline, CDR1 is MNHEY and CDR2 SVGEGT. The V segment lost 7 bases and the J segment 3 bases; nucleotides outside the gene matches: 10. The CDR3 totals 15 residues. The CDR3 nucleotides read TGTGCCAGCAACCGGATTGCAGGGGGCGACTATGGCTACACCCTC. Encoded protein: CASNRIAGGDYGYTL.

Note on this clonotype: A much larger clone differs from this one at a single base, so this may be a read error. CDR3 sequence: CASSYQRGPRNAICF. The DNA for the CDR3 is TGTGCCAGCAGTTACCAGCGGGGCCCCAGAAACGCCATATGTTTT. The J gene is TRBJ1-3, the V gene TRBV6-5; possible D gene TRBD1, 5 bases. CDR1 is MNHEY, CDR2 SVGAGI, per germline. The CDR3 is 15 amino acids.

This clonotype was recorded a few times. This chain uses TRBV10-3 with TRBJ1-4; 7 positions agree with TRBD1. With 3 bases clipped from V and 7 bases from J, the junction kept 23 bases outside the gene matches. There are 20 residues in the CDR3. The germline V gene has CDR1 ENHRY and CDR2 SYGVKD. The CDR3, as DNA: TGTGCCATCAGTGATAGACAGGGAGGAGTTCGCGAGGCATGGGGTGAAAAACTGTTTTTT. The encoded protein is CAISDRQGGVREAWGEKLFF.